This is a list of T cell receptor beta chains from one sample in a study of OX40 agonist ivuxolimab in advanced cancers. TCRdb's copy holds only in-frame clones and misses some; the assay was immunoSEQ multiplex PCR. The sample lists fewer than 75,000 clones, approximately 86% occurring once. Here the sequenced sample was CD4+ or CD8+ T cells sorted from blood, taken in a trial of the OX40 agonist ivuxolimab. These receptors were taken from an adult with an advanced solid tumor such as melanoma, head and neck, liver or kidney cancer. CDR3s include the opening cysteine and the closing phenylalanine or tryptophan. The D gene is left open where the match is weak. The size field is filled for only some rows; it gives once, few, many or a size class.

cdr3_nt: TGTGCAAGTCGCCTACCTTCGGTTGCTGCAACTAATGAAAAACTGTTTTTT; cdr3_aa: CASRLPSVAATNEKLFF; v_call: TRBV12-2; d_call: NA; clone_size: few; j_call: TRBJ1-4
cdr3_nt: TGTGCCAGCAGCGTAACGACTAGCGGGTTATACGAGCAGTACTTC; cdr3_aa: CASSVTTSGLYEQYF; v_call: TRBV9; d_call: TRBD2; clone_size: NA; j_call: TRBJ2-7
cdr3_nt: TGTGCCAGCAGTTTCTGGAACACCGGGGAGCTGTTTTTT; cdr3_aa: CASSFWNTGELFF; v_call: TRBV28; d_call: NA; clone_size: NA; j_call: TRBJ2-2
cdr3_nt: TGTGCCAGCAGCCCCCGAAGTGGGAGCAATCAGCCCCAGCATTTT; cdr3_aa: CASSPRSGSNQPQHF; v_call: TRBV9; d_call: NA; clone_size: NA; j_call: TRBJ1-5
cdr3_nt: TGCGCCAGCAGCTTGGCAGGGGAGGATGAGCAGTTCTTC; cdr3_aa: CASSLAGEDEQFF; v_call: TRBV5-1; d_call: NA; clone_size: NA; j_call: TRBJ2-1
cdr3_nt: TGTGCCAGCAGGGACACGGACAGGGGGGACTATGGCTACACCTTC; cdr3_aa: CASRDTDRGDYGYTF; v_call: TRBV6-4; d_call: TRBD1; clone_size: few; j_call: TRBJ1-2
cdr3_nt: TGTGCCAGCAGCCCCGGGAGGGGTAGGAACACTGAAGCTTTCTTT; cdr3_aa: CASSPGRGRNTEAFF; v_call: TRBV11-1; d_call: NA; clone_size: NA; j_call: TRBJ1-1
cdr3_nt: TGTGCCAGCAGCCTGGGACAGGGGGCTTTCAATGAGCAGTTCTTC; cdr3_aa: CASSLGQGAFNEQFF; v_call: TRBV7-9; d_call: TRBD1; clone_size: NA; j_call: TRBJ2-1
cdr3_nt: TGTGCCTGGAGTGTTAGGGACAGGGACACTGAAGCTTTCTTT; cdr3_aa: CAWSVRDRDTEAFF; v_call: TRBV30; d_call: TRBD1; clone_size: NA; j_call: TRBJ1-1
cdr3_nt: TGTGCCAGCAGCCAAGATCCCGGAAGGGAACTGTTCTTC; cdr3_aa: CASSQDPGRELFF; v_call: TRBV14; d_call: NA; clone_size: NA; j_call: TRBJ2-1
cdr3_nt: TGTGCCAGCACTCTAGAACGCGCGGGCACCGGGGAGCTGTTTTTT; cdr3_aa: CASTLERAGTGELFF; v_call: TRBV7-9; d_call: NA; clone_size: NA; j_call: TRBJ2-2
cdr3_nt: TGTGCCACCAGCTCACAACTAGCGGGAGGCGAAGATACGCAGTATTTT; cdr3_aa: CATSSQLAGGEDTQYF; v_call: TRBV15; d_call: TRBD2; clone_size: NA; j_call: TRBJ2-3
cdr3_nt: TGTGCCAGCCGAGACCGGGCCCTCGACGAGCAGTACTTC; cdr3_aa: CASRDRALDEQYF; v_call: TRBV6-9; d_call: NA; clone_size: NA; j_call: TRBJ2-7
cdr3_nt: TGTGCCAGTAGTAGGGGGGAGAGCTCTGGAAACACCATATATTTT; cdr3_aa: CASSRGESSGNTIYF; v_call: TRBV19; d_call: NA; clone_size: NA; j_call: TRBJ1-3
cdr3_nt: TGTGCCAGCAGTTTGATCTGGGGGGTAGGCCAGCCCCAGCATTTT; cdr3_aa: CASSLIWGVGQPQHF; v_call: TRBV27; d_call: NA; clone_size: NA; j_call: TRBJ1-5
cdr3_nt: TGTGCCAGCAGCCTCCTAGCGGGATCCGTCGGGACCTACAATGAGCAGTTCTTC; cdr3_aa: CASSLLAGSVGTYNEQFF; v_call: TRBV27; d_call: TRBD2; clone_size: NA; j_call: TRBJ2-1
cdr3_nt: TGCGCCAGCATAGGAGGCGGGAGCGCCTACAATGAGCAGTTCTTC; cdr3_aa: CASIGGGSAYNEQFF; v_call: TRBV5-1; d_call: TRBD2; clone_size: NA; j_call: TRBJ2-1
cdr3_nt: TGTGCCAGCAGCCACCTTGACAGGGGGCATGGCTACACCTTC; cdr3_aa: CASSHLDRGHGYTF; v_call: TRBV14; d_call: TRBD1; clone_size: NA; j_call: TRBJ1-2
cdr3_nt: TGTGCCAGCAGTTTGGGACTAGCGGGCACAGATACGCAGTATTTT; cdr3_aa: CASSLGLAGTDTQYF; v_call: TRBV6-5; d_call: TRBD2; clone_size: NA; j_call: TRBJ2-3
cdr3_nt: TGCGCCAGCAGCCCAGGACTAGCGGGAGGAGTTACAGATACGCAGTATTTT; cdr3_aa: CASSPGLAGGVTDTQYF; v_call: TRBV4-1; d_call: TRBD2; clone_size: NA; j_call: TRBJ2-3
cdr3_nt: TGTGCCAGCAGCCCCGGGACGGCCAATTCACCCCTCCACTTT; cdr3_aa: CASSPGTANSPLHF; v_call: TRBV7-6; d_call: NA; clone_size: NA; j_call: TRBJ1-6
cdr3_nt: TGTGCCAGCAGTTCCACTAACTACGAGCAGTACTTC; cdr3_aa: CASSSTNYEQYF; v_call: TRBV6-5; d_call: NA; clone_size: NA; j_call: TRBJ2-7